This TCR beta chain was profiled in a study of CD4 T cells in relation to SARS-CoV-2 and coronaviruses. Overall study: PBMCs were cultured with antigen for roughly 9 days before TCR beta sequencing. Controls used an HIV-1 Nef peptide pool or no peptide.

The unexposed donors gave CD4+ T cells in 2011-2018, prior to COVID-19. The cells were cultured for under 13 days before CD4+ T cells were isolated. On days 3 and 7, cultures got half fresh IL-2 medium. A remark on this clone: What it binds is unknown.

TCRdb keeps only in-frame clones here, not all; method: immunoSEQ multiplex PCR. Counted here are about 26,000 clones, about 76% occurring once; the ten biggest clones make up more than 9%. The sequence was obtained from a human donor in good health. The specimen sequenced was CD4+ T cells from PBMCs, cultured in vitro.

CDR3 in DNA: TGCGCCAGGCCCCTAGCGGGAGGCTCCTACAATGAGCAGTTCTTC. Protein: CARPLAGGSYNEQFF. The V gene is TRBV23-1, the J gene TRBJ2-1, with 11 nucleotides matching TRBD2. TRBV23-1 is annotated as an ORF whose role is uncertain. Trimming cost V 9 bases and J 0 bases; bases outside gene matches: 4. This CDR3 contains 15 residues.